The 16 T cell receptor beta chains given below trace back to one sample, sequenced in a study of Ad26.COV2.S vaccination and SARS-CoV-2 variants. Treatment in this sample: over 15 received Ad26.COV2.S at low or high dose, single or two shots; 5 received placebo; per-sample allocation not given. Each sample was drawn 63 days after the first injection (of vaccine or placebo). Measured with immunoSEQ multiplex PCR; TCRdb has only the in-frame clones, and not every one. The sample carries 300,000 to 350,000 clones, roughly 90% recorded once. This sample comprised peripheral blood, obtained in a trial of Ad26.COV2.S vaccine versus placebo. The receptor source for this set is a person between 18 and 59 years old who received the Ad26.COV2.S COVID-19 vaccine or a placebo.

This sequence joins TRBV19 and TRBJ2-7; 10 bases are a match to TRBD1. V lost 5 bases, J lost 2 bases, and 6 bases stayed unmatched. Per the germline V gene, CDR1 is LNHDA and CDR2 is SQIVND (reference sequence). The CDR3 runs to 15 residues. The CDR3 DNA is TGTGCCAGTAGTGCCGGGACAGGGGACACCTACGAGCAGTACTTC. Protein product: CASSAGTGDTYEQYF.

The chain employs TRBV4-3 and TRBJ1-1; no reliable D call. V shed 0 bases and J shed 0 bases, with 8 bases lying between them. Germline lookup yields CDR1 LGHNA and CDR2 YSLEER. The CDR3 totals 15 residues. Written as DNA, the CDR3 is TGCGCCAGCAGCCAAGATTCTACCCTGAACACTGAAGCTTTCTTT. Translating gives CASSQDSTLNTEAFF.

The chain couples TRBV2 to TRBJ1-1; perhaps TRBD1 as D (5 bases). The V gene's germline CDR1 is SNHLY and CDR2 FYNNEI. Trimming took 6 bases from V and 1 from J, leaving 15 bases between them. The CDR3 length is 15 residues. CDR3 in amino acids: CASRDWDGRNTEAFF. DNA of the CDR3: TGTGCCAGCAGGGACTGGGACGGAAGGAACACTGAAGCTTTCTTT.

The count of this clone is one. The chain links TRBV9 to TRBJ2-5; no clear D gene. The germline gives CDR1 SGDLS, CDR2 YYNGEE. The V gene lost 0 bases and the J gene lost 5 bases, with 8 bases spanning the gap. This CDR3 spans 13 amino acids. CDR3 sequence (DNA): TGTGCCAGCAGCGTAGACCCGGTCGAGACCCAGTACTTC. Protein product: CASSVDPVETQYF.

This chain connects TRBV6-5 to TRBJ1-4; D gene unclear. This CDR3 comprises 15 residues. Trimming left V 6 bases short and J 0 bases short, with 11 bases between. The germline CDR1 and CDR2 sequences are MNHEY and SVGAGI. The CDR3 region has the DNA TGTGCCAGCAGAGGAGACGGGACAACTAATGAAAAACTGTTTTTT. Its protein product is CASRGDGTTNEKLFF.

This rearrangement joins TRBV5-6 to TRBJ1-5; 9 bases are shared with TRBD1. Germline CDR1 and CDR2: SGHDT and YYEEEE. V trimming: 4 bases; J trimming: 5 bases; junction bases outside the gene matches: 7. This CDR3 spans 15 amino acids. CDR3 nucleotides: TGTGCCAGCAGCCATGGGACAGGGCCGCATCAGCCCCAGCATTTT. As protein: CASSHGTGPHQPQHF.

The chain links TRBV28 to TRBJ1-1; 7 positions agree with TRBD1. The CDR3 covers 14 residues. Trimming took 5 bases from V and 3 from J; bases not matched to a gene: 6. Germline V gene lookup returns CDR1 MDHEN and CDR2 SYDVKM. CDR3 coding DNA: TGTGCCAGCAGTAACCCTGACAGGGACACTGAAGCTTTCTTT. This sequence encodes CASSNPDRDTEAFF.

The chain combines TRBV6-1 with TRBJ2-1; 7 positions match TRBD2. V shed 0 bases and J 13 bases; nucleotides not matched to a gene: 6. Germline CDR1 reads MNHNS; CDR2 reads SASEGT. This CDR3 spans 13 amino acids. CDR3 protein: CASSEAGSGIQFF. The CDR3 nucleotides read TGTGCCAGCAGTGAAGCGGGGAGCGGGATCCAGTTCTTC.

This CDR3 is CASSQDVGTGGFGANVLTF. CDR3 nucleotide sequence: TGCGCCAGCAGCCAAGATGTCGGGACAGGGGGCTTTGGGGCCAACGTCCTGACTTTC. The chain is built from TRBV4-1 and TRBJ2-6, with TRBD1 identical over 12 bases. This CDR3 comprises 19 residues. Germline values: CDR1 MGHRA, CDR2 YSYEKL. Unmatched junction bases numbered 6, after V lost 0 bases and J lost 3 bases.

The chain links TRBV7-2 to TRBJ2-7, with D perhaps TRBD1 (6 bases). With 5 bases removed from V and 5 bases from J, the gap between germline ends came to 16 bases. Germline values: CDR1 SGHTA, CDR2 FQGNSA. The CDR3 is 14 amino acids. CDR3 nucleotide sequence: TGTGCCAGCAGCCTAGGCGTAGAGGGGGACGAGCAGTACTTC. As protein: CASSLGVEGDEQYF.

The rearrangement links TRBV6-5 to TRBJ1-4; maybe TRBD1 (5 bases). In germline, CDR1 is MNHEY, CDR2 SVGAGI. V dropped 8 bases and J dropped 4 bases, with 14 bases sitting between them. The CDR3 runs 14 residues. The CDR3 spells CASRFRGYNEKLFF. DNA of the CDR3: TGTGCCAGCCGATTCCGGGGGTATAATGAAAAACTGTTTTTT.

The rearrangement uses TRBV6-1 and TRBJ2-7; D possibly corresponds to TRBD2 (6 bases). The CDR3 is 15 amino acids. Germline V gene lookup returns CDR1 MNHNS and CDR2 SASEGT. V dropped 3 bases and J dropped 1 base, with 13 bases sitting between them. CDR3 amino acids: CASSDGSGASYEQYF. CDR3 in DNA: TGTGCCAGCAGTGATGGTAGCGGCGCTTCCTACGAGCAGTACTTC.

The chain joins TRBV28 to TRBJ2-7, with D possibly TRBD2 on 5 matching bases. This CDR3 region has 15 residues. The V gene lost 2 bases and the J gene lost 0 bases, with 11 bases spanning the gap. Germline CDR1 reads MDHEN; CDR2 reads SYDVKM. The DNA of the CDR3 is TGTGCCAGCAGTTTACCCCCCGGGAACTCCTACGAGCAGTACTTC. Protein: CASSLPPGNSYEQYF.

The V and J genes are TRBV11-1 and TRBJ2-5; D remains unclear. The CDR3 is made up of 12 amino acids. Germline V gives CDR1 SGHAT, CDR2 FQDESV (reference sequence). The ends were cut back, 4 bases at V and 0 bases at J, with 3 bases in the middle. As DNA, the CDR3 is TGTGCCAGCAGCTCAAACCAAGAGACCCAGTACTTC. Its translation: CASSSNQETQYF.

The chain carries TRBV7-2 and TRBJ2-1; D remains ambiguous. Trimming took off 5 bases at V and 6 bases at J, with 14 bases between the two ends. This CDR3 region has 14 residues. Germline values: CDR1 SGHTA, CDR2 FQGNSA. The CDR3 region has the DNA TGTGCCAGCAGCGTTGATAGCAGTAGCAATGAGCAGTTCTTC. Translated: CASSVDSSSNEQFF.

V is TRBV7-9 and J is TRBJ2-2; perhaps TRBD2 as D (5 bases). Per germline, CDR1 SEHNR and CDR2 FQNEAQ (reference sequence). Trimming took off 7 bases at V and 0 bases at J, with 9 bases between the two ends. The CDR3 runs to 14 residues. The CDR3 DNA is TGTGCCAGCACCGGACTCGCGAACACCGGGGAGCTGTTTTTT. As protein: CASTGLANTGELFF.